This entry concerns a single T cell receptor (beta chain). Its antigen is undetermined. Only Caucasian adults living in Nashville, Tennessee served as donors. Sequencing used immunoSEQ multiplex PCR; TCRdb keeps in-frame clones, though not all of them. Here the sample spans 2 million to 2.5 million clones, just over 90% being singletons. This entry belongs to a study of shared clonotypes between healthy human individuals. Whole-study findings and limits: Sequencing of the sorted subsets was shown by rarefaction to be incomplete despite large depth.

Between the trimmed V and J ends, which lost 3 bases and 6 bases, there was a span of 21 bases. This CDR3 contains 17 residues. Germline V gene lookup returns CDR1 LNHDA and CDR2 SQIVND (reference sequence). The TCR originated in a man between 18 and 35 years old in good health. Some clones in this sample may be carry-over from other donors' samples. Material for sequencing was naive CD4+ T cells from PBMCs. Subset specified: CD45RA+ positively selected. The chain combines TRBV19 with TRBJ1-5; D remains unclear. The CDR3 loop reads CASSIGRARELIQPQHF. CDR3 DNA sequence: TGTGCCAGTAGTATTGGAAGGGCCCGGGAATTGATTCAGCCCCAGCATTTT.